What follows are 10 T cell receptor beta chains derived from one specimen sequenced in a study of OX40 agonist ivuxolimab in advanced cancers. Data came from immunoSEQ multiplex PCR; TCRdb stores just in-frame clones and leaves some out. There are about 100,000 clones in the sample; around 91% occur only once, and 0.16% lies in the top ten. Specimen: CD4+ or CD8+ T cells sorted from blood, collected in a trial of the OX40 agonist ivuxolimab. These receptor sequences come from an adult with an advanced solid tumor such as melanoma, head and neck, liver or kidney cancer.

This clone was detected only once. The chain couples TRBV27 to TRBJ1-6, with D possibly matching TRBD1 (5 bases). The CDR3 loop spans 16 amino acids. The germline CDR1 and CDR2 sequences are MNHEY and SMNVEV (reference sequence). Trimming took off 0 bases at V and 6 bases at J, with 12 bases between the two ends. The CDR3 here is CASSLSRGTPNSPLHF. The CDR3, as DNA: TGTGCCAGCAGTTTATCTCGGGGGACTCCTAATTCACCCCTCCACTTT.

The chain recombines TRBV2 with TRBJ2-5, with D perhaps given as TRBD1 or TRBD2 (5 bases each). Trimming took 6 bases from V and 2 from J, leaving 10 bases between them. The CDR3 consists of 13 residues. The germline gives CDR1 SNHLY, CDR2 FYNNEI. As DNA, the CDR3 is TGTGCCAGCAGATGGGGACCACAAGAGACCCAGTACTTC. Its protein is CASRWGPQETQYF. The full variable domain, its missing parts supplied by reference TRBV2 and TRBJ2-5, is EPEVTQTPSHQVTQMGQEVILRCVPISNHLYFYWYRQILGQKVEFLVSFYNNEISEKSEIFDDQFSVERPDGSNFTLKIRSTKLEDSAMYFCASRWGPQETQYFGPGTRLLVL.

The chain is built from TRBV29-1 and TRBJ2-1; the match to TRBD1 covers 8 bases. The CDR3 length is 13 residues. The V segment lost 5 bases and the J segment 12 bases; nucleotides outside the gene matches: 12. Germline V gene sequence: CDR1 SQVTM, CDR2 ANQGSEA. CDR3 DNA sequence: TGCAGCGTTTATGGACAGGGTCTCCTCGGGCAGTTCTTC. Its protein product is CSVYGQGLLGQFF.

The chain employs TRBV5-1 and TRBJ1-3; weak D call: TRBD1 (6 bases). The V end was cut by 2 bases, the J end by 0 bases, with 15 bases between. The V gene's germline CDR1 is SGHRS and CDR2 YFSETQ. This CDR3 spans 17 amino acids. CDR3 in DNA: TGCGCCAGCAGCTTCGCGAAAACAGGGTCCTCTGGAAACACCATATATTTT. As protein: CASSFAKTGSSGNTIYF.

The chain combines TRBV28 with TRBJ2-3; 7 bases line up with TRBD2. Germline CDR1 is MDHEN and CDR2 is SYDVKM. This CDR3 contains 15 residues. V shed 5 bases, J shed 3 bases, and the junction held 8 bases outside the gene matches. The CDR3: CASSPRGAGTDTQYF. DNA of the CDR3: TGTGCCAGCAGTCCCCGGGGAGCGGGAACAGATACGCAGTATTTT.

This clone turned up a few times. The chain employs TRBV6-6 and TRBJ1-1; D remains unclear. Germline CDR1 MNHNY, CDR2 SVGAGI (reference sequence). This CDR3 contains 13 residues. Between the trimmed V and J ends, which lost 6 bases and 5 bases, there was a span of 13 bases. CDR3 amino acids: CASSYPVGTEAFF. CDR3 nucleotide sequence: TGTGCCAGCAGCTACCCAGTCGGAACTGAAGCTTTCTTT.

In its sample, this clone was seen a few times. V usage is TRBV15 and J usage is TRBJ1-1; D is undetermined. Germline CDR1 is LNHNV and CDR2 is YYDKDF (reference sequence). Trimming shortened V by 4 bases and J by 2 bases, and 8 bases separated the two germline ends. The CDR3 contains 13 residues. CDR3 sequence reads: CATSTSSNTEAFF. The CDR3 DNA is TGTGCCACCAGCACCTCATCTAACACTGAAGCTTTCTTT.

The CDR3 region is CASSSQRRFSEAFF. As DNA, the CDR3 is TGTGCCAGCAGCTCTCAGAGGCGGTTTTCTGAAGCTTTCTTT. V gene TRBV11-1 combines with J gene TRBJ1-1; the D is unclear. V was shortened by 4 bases and J by 6 bases, with 15 bases between the two germline ends. The CDR3 has 14 amino acids. Germline loops: CDR1 SGHAT, CDR2 FQDESV (reference sequence).

The chain links TRBV5-1 to TRBJ1-2; 7 nucleotides line up with TRBD1. Germline CDR1 and CDR2: SGHRS and YFSETQ. Germline trimming cut 0 bases from V and 3 bases from J; bases unmatched to any gene: 8. The CDR3 is 16 residues long. Here the CDR3 DNA reads TGCGCCAGCAGCTTGGCCGCGGTGGGACAGCACTATGGCTACACCTTC. It encodes CASSLAAVGQHYGYTF.

This clone has a single count. The chain couples TRBV10-3 to TRBJ1-4; D gene unclear. The CDR3 loop spans 14 amino acids. Germline assignment: CDR1 ENHRY and CDR2 SYGVKD. Trimming removed 3 bases from V and 5 bases from J, with 10 bases in between. CDR3 region: CAISEPGSNEKLFF. As DNA, the CDR3 is TGTGCCATCAGTGAACCGGGTTCGAATGAAAAACTGTTTTTT.